This TCR beta chain was sequenced in a study of blood T cell repertoires in COVID-19. Germline CDR1 LGHDT, CDR2 YNNKEL (reference sequence). The CDR3 sequence is 14 residues long. Deletions cut 2 bases from V and 0 bases from J, with 8 bases between. The assay was immunoSEQ multiplex PCR, and TCRdb's table has in-frame clones only and misses some. The sample records around 330,000 clones, approximately 88% being singletons. The V and J genes are TRBV3-1 (or the pseudogene TRBV3-2) and TRBJ2-7; D is ambiguous. Input material: PBMCs or T cells enriched from blood (not recorded which). The TCR comes from a man aged 60 to 69 who had recovered from COVID-19. In DNA, the CDR3 is TGTGCCAGCAGCCAACTTAGTAGCTCCTACGAGCAGTACTTC. Translated: CASSQLSSSYEQYF.